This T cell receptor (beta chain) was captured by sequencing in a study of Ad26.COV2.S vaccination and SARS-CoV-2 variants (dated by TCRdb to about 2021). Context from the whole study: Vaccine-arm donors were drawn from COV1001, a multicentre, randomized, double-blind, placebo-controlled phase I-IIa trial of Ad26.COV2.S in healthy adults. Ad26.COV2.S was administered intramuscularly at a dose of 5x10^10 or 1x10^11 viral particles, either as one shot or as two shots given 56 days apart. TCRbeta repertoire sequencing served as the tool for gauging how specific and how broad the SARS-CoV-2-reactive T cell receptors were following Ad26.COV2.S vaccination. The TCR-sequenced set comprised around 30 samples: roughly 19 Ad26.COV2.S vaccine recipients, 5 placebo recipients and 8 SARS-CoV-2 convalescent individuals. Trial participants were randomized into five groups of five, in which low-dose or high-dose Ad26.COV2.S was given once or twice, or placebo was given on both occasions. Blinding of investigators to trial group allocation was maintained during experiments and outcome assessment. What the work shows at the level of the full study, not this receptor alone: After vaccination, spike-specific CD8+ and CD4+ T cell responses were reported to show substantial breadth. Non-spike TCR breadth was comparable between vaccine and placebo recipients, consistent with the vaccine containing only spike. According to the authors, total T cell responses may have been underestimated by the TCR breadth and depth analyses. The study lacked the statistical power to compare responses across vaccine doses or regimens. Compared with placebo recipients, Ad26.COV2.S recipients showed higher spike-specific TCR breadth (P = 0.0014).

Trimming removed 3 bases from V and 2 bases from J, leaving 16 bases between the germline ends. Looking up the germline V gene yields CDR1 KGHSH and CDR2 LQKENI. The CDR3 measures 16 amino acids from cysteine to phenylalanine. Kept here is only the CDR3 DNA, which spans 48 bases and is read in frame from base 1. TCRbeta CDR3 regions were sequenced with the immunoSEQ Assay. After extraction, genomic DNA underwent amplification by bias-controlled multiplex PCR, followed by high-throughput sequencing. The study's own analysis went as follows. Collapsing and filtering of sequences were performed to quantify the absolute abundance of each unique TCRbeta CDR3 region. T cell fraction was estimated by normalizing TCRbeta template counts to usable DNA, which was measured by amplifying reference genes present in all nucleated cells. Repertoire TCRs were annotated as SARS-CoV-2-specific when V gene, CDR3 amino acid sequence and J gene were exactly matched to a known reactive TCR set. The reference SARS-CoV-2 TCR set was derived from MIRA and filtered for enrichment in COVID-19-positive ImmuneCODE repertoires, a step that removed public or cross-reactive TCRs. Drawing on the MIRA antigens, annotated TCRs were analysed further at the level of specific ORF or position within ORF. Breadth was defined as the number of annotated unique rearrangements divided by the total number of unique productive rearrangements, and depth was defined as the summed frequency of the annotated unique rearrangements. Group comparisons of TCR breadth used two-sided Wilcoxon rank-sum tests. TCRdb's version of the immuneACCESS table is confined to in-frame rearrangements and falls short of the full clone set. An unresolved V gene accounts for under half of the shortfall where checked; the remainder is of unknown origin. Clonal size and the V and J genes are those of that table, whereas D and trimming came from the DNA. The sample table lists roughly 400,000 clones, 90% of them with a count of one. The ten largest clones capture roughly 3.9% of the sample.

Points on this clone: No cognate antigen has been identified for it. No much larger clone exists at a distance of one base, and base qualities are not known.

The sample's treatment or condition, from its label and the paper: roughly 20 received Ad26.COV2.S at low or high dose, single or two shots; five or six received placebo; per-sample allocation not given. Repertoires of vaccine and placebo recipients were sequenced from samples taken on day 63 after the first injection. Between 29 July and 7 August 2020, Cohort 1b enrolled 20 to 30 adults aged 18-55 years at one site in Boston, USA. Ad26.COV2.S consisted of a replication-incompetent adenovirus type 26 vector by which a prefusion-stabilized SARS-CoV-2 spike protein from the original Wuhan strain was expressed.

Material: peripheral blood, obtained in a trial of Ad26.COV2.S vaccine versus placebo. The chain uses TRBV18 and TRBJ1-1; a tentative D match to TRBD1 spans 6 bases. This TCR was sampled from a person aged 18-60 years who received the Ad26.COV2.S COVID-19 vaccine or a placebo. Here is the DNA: TGTGCCAGCTCACCTTCCGTTGGACAGATAAACACTGAAGCTTTCTTT. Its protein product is CASSPSVGQINTEAFF.